These T cell receptor beta chains were read from a single sample in a study of identical twins. TCRdb reanalysed the 5' RACE reads using MiXCR and keeps one entry per CDR3 protein. The sample consists of 400,000 to 500,000 distinct CDR3 sequences, around 18% of them appearing once. Source material: naive T cells sorted from blood. These receptors came from a man aged 50 to 59 in good health. Each CDR3 is given with its conserved first and last residue. A D gene is named only where the DNA matches it firmly. Some rows mark clone size as missing; the rest say once, few, many or name a class of expanded clone.

CDR3aa,CDR3nt,d_gene,v_gene,abundance,j_gene
CASSPRGIDSPLHF,TGTGCCAGCAGCCCCAGGGGAATTGATTCACCCCTCCACTTT,.,TRBV7-2,few,TRBJ1-6
CASSWTGAQPQHF,TGCGCCAGCAGCTGGACAGGGGCCCAGCCCCAGCATTTT,TRBD1,TRBV5-1,.,TRBJ1-5
CASLRRSGGNYGYTF,TGTGCCAGCCTACGGAGGAGTGGGGGAAACTATGGCTACACCTTC,.,TRBV6-1,many,TRBJ1-2
CASSLYGQYNSPLHF,TGTGCCAGCAGCTTGTATGGGCAGTATAATTCACCCCTCCACTTT,.,TRBV11-2,many,TRBJ1-6
CASSQDARPGGETQYF,TGCGCCAGCAGCCAAGATGCGCGCCCAGGAGGGGAGACCCAGTACTTC,.,TRBV4-3,many,TRBJ2-5
CSARDIGGGTEAFF,TGCAGTGCTAGAGATATAGGAGGGGGCACTGAAGCTTTCTTT,.,TRBV20-1,many,TRBJ1-1
CASSVIYSTRDNEQFF,TGTGCCAGCAGCGTCATCTACAGTACTCGTGACAATGAGCAGTTCTTC,.,TRBV7-6,few,TRBJ2-1
CASSLMSEETQYF,TGTGCCAGCAGCTTAATGTCAGAAGAGACCCAGTACTTC,.,TRBV7-8,many,TRBJ2-5
CATGDPDRTSYEQYF,TGTGCCACCGGGGACCCGGACAGGACCTCCTACGAGCAGTACTTC,TRBD1,TRBV10-3,many,TRBJ2-7
CASSGTVEQFF,TGTGCCAGCAGCGGGACTGTTGAGCAGTTCTTC,.,TRBV25-1,many,TRBJ2-1
CASSYRGGYYEQYF,TGTGCCAGCAGTTACAGAGGGGGGTACTACGAGCAGTACTTC,.,TRBV6-5,.,TRBJ2-7
CASSPRTSGRIYNEQFF,TGTGCCAGCAGCCCAAGGACTAGCGGGAGGATCTACAATGAGCAGTTCTTC,TRBD2,TRBV9,few,TRBJ2-1
CSVRRGGAGVSPWNTEAFF,TGCAGCGTCCGCAGAGGGGGGGCAGGGGTTTCACCTTGGAACACTGAAGCTTTCTTT,.,TRBV29-1,few,TRBJ1-1
CASSSYRGIGNTIYF,TGTGCCAGCAGCTCTTACAGGGGAATTGGAAACACCATATATTTT,TRBD1,TRBV7-2,many,TRBJ1-3
CASSQEWTAQETQYF,TGCGCCAGCAGCCAAGAATGGACAGCCCAAGAGACCCAGTACTTC,.,TRBV4-3,few,TRBJ2-5
CASRPTPLTGVLGEQFF,TGTGCCAGCAGACCGACACCCTTGACGGGAGTGTTGGGTGAGCAGTTCTTC,.,TRBV28,few,TRBJ2-1
CASSLQTRGKFF,TGTGCCAGCAGCTTACAAACTAGGGGCAAGTTCTTC,.,TRBV7-2,many,TRBJ2-1
CSASQPGLAVRGQYF,TGCAGTGCCTCCCAACCGGGACTAGCGGTACGCGGGCAGTACTTC,TRBD2,TRBV20-1,few,TRBJ2-7
CASSTKAGGSYNEQFF,TGTGCCAGCAGCACTAAAGCGGGGGGCTCCTACAATGAGCAGTTCTTC,TRBD2,TRBV7-3,few,TRBJ2-1
CASSQRGFSGGASYNEQFF,TGTGCCAGCAGCCAACGGGGATTTAGCGGGGGGGCCTCTTACAATGAGCAGTTCTTC,TRBD2,TRBV4-2,.,TRBJ2-1
CSVGAGQLYGYTF,TGCAGCGTTGGCGCAGGACAGCTCTATGGCTACACCTTC,.,TRBV29-1,.,TRBJ1-2
CASSLSRDNEQFF,TGTGCCAGCAGTCTCAGCAGGGACAATGAGCAGTTCTTC,.,TRBV5-4,many,TRBJ2-1
CASSPTGTPPARLAGVAYNEQFF,TGTGCCAGCAGCCCCACCGGGACACCCCCGGCCCGACTAGCGGGAGTTGCATACAATGAGCAGTTCTTC,TRBD2,TRBV6-5,many,TRBJ2-1
CASSDNRGQGTDTQYF,TGTGCCAGCAGTGATAATCGGGGACAGGGCACAGATACGCAGTATTTT,TRBD1,TRBV2,many,TRBJ2-3
CASSTTTGGYEQYF,TGTGCCAGTAGTACGACGACAGGGGGATACGAGCAGTACTTC,TRBD1,TRBV19,few,TRBJ2-7
CSARGGGRGPSYEQYF,TGCAGTGCTCGAGGGGGGGGCAGGGGTCCCTCCTACGAGCAGTACTTC,.,TRBV20-1,many,TRBJ2-7
CASSSKQSPTGELFF,TGCGCCAGCAGCTCCAAGCAGTCCCCCACCGGGGAGCTGTTTTTT,.,TRBV5-1,.,TRBJ2-2
CASSPGPNTEAFF,TGTGCCAGCAGTCCCGGGCCGAACACTGAAGCTTTCTTT,.,TRBV3-1,many,TRBJ1-1
CSAKGSGGYSYNEQFF,TGCAGTGCTAAGGGTAGCGGGGGGTACTCCTACAATGAGCAGTTCTTC,TRBD2,TRBV20-1,few,TRBJ2-1
CASSYSIAPQSPLHF,TGTGCCAGCAGTTACTCGATAGCCCCTCAATCACCCCTCCACTTT,.,TRBV6-5,.,TRBJ1-6
CATKLAGVTDTQYF,TGTGCCACCAAACTAGCGGGAGTCACAGATACGCAGTATTTT,TRBD2,TRBV15,few,TRBJ2-3
CASSSRDRVIYGYTF,TGTGCCAGCAGTTCCCGGGACAGGGTTATCTATGGCTACACCTTC,TRBD1,TRBV28,.,TRBJ1-2
CASSPSGTGMNTEAFF,TGTGCCAGCAGCCCTTCCGGGACGGGGATGAACACTGAAGCTTTCTTT,.,TRBV7-9,few,TRBJ1-1
CASSLRTSGWMYF,TGCGCCAGCAGCCTAAGGACTAGCGGGTGGATGTATTTT,TRBD2,TRBV5-1,few,TRBJ2-3
CSAREMGVGTEAFF,TGCAGTGCTAGAGAAATGGGGGTAGGGACTGAAGCTTTCTTT,.,TRBV20-1,.,TRBJ1-1